Sequencing of this TCR delta chain was carried out in a study of gamma-delta chains in newborns, infants, children. Looking at the study overall: Microbial exposure reportedly drives polyclonal innate γδ T cell expansion after birth.

TCRdb re-called clones from the reads using CATT. The sample includes 13,000 to 15,000 delta-chain clones, 7% to 8.5% of them seen just once. J was trimmed by 6 bases and V by 3 bases; bases with no gene match: 8. The CDR3 contains 16 residues. Per the germline V gene, CDR1 is GEAIGNYY and CDR2 is EKD. The chain recombines TRDV2 with TRDJ2; 11 nucleotides match TRDD3. This sequence originates from a child who was a newborn, infant or young child, either healthy, febrile or measles-vaccinated (not recorded which). The specimen was blood. The CDR3 here is CACDSLLGDRPAQLFF. The CDR3 nucleotides are TGTGCCTGTGACTCGCTACTGGGGGATAGGCCAGCACAACTCTTCTTT.